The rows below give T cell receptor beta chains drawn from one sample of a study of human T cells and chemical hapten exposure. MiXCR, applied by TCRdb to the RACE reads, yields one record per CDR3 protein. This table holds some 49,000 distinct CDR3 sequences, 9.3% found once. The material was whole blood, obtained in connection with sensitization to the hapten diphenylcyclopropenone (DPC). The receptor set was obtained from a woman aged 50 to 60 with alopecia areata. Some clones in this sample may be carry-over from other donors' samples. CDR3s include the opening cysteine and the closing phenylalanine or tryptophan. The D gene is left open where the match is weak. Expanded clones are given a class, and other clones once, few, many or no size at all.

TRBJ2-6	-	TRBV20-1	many	TGCAGTGCTAACGTTCGGGCCCAAGGTGGGTCTGGGGCCAACGTCCTGACTTTC	CSANVRAQGGSGANVLTF
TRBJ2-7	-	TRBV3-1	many	TGTGCCAGCACCCTACAGAACTCCTACGAGCAGTACTTC	CASTLQNSYEQYF
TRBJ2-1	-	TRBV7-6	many	TGTGCCAGCAGCTTGACCCCCACAGACTACAATGAGCAGTTCTTC	CASSLTPTDYNEQFF
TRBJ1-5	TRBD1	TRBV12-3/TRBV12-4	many	TGTGCCAGCACTTTAGCCTTGACAGGGGGTTACAATCAGCCCCAGCATTTT	CASTLALTGGYNQPQHF
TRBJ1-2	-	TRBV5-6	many	TGTGCCAGCAGAGTTTCACAGGTTAGCGACTATGGCTACACCTTC	CASRVSQVSDYGYTF
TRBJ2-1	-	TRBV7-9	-	TGTGCCAGCACCAAACCGGGCGGGGCCTCCTACAATGAGCAGTTCTTC	CASTKPGGASYNEQFF
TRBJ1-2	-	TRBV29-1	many	TGCAGCGCTCCCTCCACACTTAGCTATGGCTACACCTTC	CSAPSTLSYGYTF
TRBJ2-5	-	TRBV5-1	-	TGCGCCAGCAATCCGGGACGGCCTACGGAGACCCAGTACTTC	CASNPGRPTETQYF
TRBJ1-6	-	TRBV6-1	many	TGTGCCAGCAGTGCCTCCCTGGAAGAGAGTCATAATTCACCCCTCCACTTT	CASSASLEESHNSPLHF
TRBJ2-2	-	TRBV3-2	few	TGTGCCAGCAGCCAAGCCAACACCGGGGAGCTGTTTTTT	CASSQANTGELFF
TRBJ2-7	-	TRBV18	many	TGTGCCAGCTCACCACCTTACAGCCTAAAGTTCGACGAGCAGTACTTC	CASSPPYSLKFDEQYF
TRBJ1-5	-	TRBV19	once	TGTGCCAGTAGCCTCAGGGGAGGGGGGCTTAGCAATCAGCCCCAGCATTTT	CASSLRGGGLSNQPQHF
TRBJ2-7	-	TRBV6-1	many	TGTGCCAGCAGGGACGGGGCCTGGGGGGAGCAGTACTTC	CASRDGAWGEQYF
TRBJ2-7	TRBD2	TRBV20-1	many	TGCAGTGCTAGTCCCAGCGGGAGTCCCGAGCAGTACTTC	CSASPSGSPEQYF
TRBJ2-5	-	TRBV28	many	TGTGCCAGCGCATCGGGACTCCAGACCCAGTACTTC	CASASGLQTQYF
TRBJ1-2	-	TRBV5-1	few	TGCGCCAGCAGCTTGAATCCTTCGGATGGCTACACCTTC	CASSLNPSDGYTF
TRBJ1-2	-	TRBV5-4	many	TGTGCCAGCAGCATGATTTCAGGGACCTATGGCTACACCTTC	CASSMISGTYGYTF
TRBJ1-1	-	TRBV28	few	TGTGCCAGCAGTTTATTGGCAAACACTGAAGCTTTCTTT	CASSLLANTEAFF
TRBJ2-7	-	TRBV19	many	TGTGCCAGTAGTAAAGCCAACGGACAGAACTCCTACGAGCAGTACTTC	CASSKANGQNSYEQYF
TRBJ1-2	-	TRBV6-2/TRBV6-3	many	TGTGCCAGCAGTTACTACACAGGAGACTACTATGGCTACACCTTC	CASSYYTGDYYGYTF
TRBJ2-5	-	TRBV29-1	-	TGCAGCGTTCAGAACCAAGAGACCCAGTACTTC	CSVQNQETQYF
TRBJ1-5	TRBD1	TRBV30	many	TGTGCCTGGAGCTACAGGGGGAGCAATCAGCCCCAGCATTTT	CAWSYRGSNQPQHF
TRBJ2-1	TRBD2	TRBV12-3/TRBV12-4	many	TGTGCCAGCAGTCCGCGCCCCAGGTTCGCGGGAGGGCCGAGTGGGCCCAATGAGCAGTTCTTC	CASSPRPRFAGGPSGPNEQFF
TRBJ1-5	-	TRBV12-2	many	TGTGCAAGTCGCCGGACAGGGGGCTTCAATCAGCCCCAGCATTTT	CASRRTGGFNQPQHF
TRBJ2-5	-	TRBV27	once	TGTGCCAGCAGTACAGGACTCCTGGGGGAGACCCAGTACTTC	CASSTGLLGETQYF
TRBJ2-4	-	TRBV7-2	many	TGTGCCAGCAGCTTAGCGCAGGGGAAAACTCTAGCCAAAAACATTCAGTACTTC	CASSLAQGKTLAKNIQYF
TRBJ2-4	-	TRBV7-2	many	TGTGCCAGCAGCTTAGGACTAGCCAAAAACATTCAGTACTTC	CASSLGLAKNIQYF
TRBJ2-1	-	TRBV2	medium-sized	TGTGCCAGCAGTGGGGCTAGCGTCCCCTACAATGAGCAGTTCTTC	CASSGASVPYNEQFF
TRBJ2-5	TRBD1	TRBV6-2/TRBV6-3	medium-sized	TGTGCCACCTCTCCCGAGACCGGACAGGTCTATCAAGAGACCCAGTACTTC	CATSPETGQVYQETQYF
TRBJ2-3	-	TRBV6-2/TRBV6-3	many	TGTGCCAGCAATCCCGTAGCGGCTAGCACAGATACGCAGTATTTT	CASNPVAASTDTQYF
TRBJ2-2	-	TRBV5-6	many	TGTGCCAGCAGCTTGTCGGGGGTCAGGGAGCTGTTTTTT	CASSLSGVRELFF
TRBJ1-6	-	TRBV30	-	TGTGCCTGGAGGTTCCTCGATAATTCACCCCTCCACTTT	CAWRFLDNSPLHF
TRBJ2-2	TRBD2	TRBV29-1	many	TGCAGCGTTACGGGACTAGCGTCAACCGGGGAGCTGTTTTTT	CSVTGLASTGELFF
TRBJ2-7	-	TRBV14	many	TGTGCCAGCAGCCTAGACAGTGTTTACGAGCAGTACTTC	CASSLDSVYEQYF
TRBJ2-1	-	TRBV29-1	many	TGCAGCGCCAATCCCTGGGGAGCCTACAATGAGCAGTTCTTC	CSANPWGAYNEQFF
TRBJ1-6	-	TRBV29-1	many	TGCAGCGTTAGAGGGACTGGTAATTCACCCCTCCACTTT	CSVRGTGNSPLHF
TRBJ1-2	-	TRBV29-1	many	TGCAGCGTCCGAAATAAGGCAGAACTATACTATGGCTACACCTTC	CSVRNKAELYYGYTF
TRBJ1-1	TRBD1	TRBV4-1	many	TGCGCCAGCAGCCAATTTCCCAGGACAGGGGGCGGCACTGAAGCTTTCTTT	CASSQFPRTGGGTEAFF
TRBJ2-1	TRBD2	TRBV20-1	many	TGCAGTGCTGCCCCCCCGCTAGCGGGAACCCACAATGAGCAGTTCTTC	CSAAPPLAGTHNEQFF
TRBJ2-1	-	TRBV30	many	TGTGCCTGGATCGGGGGAGGCCTCAACAATGAGCAGTTCTTC	CAWIGGGLNNEQFF
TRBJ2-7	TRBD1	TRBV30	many	TGTGCCTGGAGGGGACAGGGTGTATCCTACGAGCAGTACTTC	CAWRGQGVSYEQYF
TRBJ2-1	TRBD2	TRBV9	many	TGTGCCAGCAGCGTAGCCCCAGGGACTAGCGGAATAAATGAGCAGTTCTTC	CASSVAPGTSGINEQFF
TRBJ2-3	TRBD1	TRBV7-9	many	TGTGCCAGCAGTCTGACAGGGACAGATACGCAGTATTTT	CASSLTGTDTQYF
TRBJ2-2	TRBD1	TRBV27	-	TGTGCCAGCCGGGACAGGAACACCGGGGAGCTGTTTTTT	CASRDRNTGELFF
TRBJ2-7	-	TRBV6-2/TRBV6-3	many	TGTGCCAGCAGGATCTATTACGAGCAGTACTTC	CASRIYYEQYF
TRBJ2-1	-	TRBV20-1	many	TGCAGTGCTAGCCTCTGGCCCAATGAGCAGTTCTTC	CSASLWPNEQFF
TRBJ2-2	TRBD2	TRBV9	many	TGTGCCAGCAGCGCGAATACCGGGACTAGCAACACCGGGGAGCTGTTTTTT	CASSANTGTSNTGELFF
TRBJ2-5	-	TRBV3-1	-	TGTGCCAGCAGCAGAGACAGAAAAGAGACCCAGTACTTC	CASSRDRKETQYF
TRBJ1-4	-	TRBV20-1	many	TGCAGTGCTAGGCCCGCCGGGGGCACTAATGAAAAACTGTTTTTT	CSARPAGGTNEKLFF
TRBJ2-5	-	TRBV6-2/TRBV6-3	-	TGTGCCAGCAGTTTCCGGGGCTTACAAGAGACCCAGTACTTC	CASSFRGLQETQYF
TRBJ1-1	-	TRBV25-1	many	TGTGCCAGCAGTGAATCGGGGTCAGTCCCTTACACTGAAGCTTTCTTT	CASSESGSVPYTEAFF
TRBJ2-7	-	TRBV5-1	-	TGCGCCAGCAGCGCGGGACCAGGATCCTACGAGCAGTACTTC	CASSAGPGSYEQYF
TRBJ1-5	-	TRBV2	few	TGTGCCAGCACAGGGGAAAGCAATCAGCCCCAGCATTTT	CASTGESNQPQHF
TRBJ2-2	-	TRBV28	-	TGTGCCAGCAGTGGACGGCCTTGGCGGACCGGGGAGCTGTTTTTT	CASSGRPWRTGELFF
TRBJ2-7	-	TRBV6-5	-	TGTGCCAGCAGTTACTCTCGGGGCGACGAGCAGTACTTC	CASSYSRGDEQYF